The next 6 T cell receptor beta chains were all read from a single sample in a study of identical twins. Via MiXCR, TCRdb re-called the 5' RACE reads, giving one row per CDR3 protein. The table includes some 500,000 distinct CDR3 sequences, less than 25% detected once. This same sample was also part of a study on T cells expressing NK-cell markers.

The sequenced sample was CD4+ T cells sorted from blood. These receptors all come from a woman under 30 in good health.

This clonotype was observed a handful of times. The V and J genes are TRBV6-5 and TRBJ2-1; D remains unclear. The V end was cut by 8 bases, the J end by 10 bases, with 12 bases between. CDR1 is MNHEY and CDR2 is SVGAGI in the germline V gene. The CDR3 loop spans 11 amino acids. The CDR3 DNA reads TGTGCCAGCTCCGATTTTTGGGAGCAGTTCTTC. This codes for CASSDFWEQFF.

This clonotype was observed a few times. V is TRBV27 and J is TRBJ2-7; possible D gene TRBD1, 7 bases. CDR1 and CDR2 from the germline V gene are MNHEY and SMNVEV (reference sequence). Trimming shortened V by 1 base and J by 2 bases, and 18 bases separated the two germline ends. CDR3 length equals 17 residues. In nucleotides, the CDR3 is TGTGCCAGCAGTTTATTAGGGGGCGGGACACTTACCTACGAGCAGTACTTC. Residues: CASSLLGGGTLTYEQYF.

The chain carries TRBV7-9 and TRBJ2-3, with D tentatively TRBD2 (5 bases). V was cut by 6 bases and J by 2 bases, with 12 bases left in between. The CDR3 totals 14 residues. The germline V gene encodes CDR1 SEHNR and CDR2 FQNEAQ (reference sequence). The DNA of the CDR3 is TGTGCCAGCAGGGCTAGCACCAACACAGATACGCAGTATTTT. Translating gives CASRASTNTDTQYF.

The chain recombines TRBV12-3 or TRBV12-4 with TRBJ2-7; a possible D gene is TRBD2 (7 bases). The CDR3 spans 15 residues. V lost 6 bases, J lost 0 bases, and 15 bases lay in between. The CDR3 nucleotides are TGTGCCAGCAGCTTGGGGGGGGCTTACTCCTACGAGCAGTACTTC. The encoded protein is CASSLGGAYSYEQYF.

The sample holds one count of this clonotype. The rearrangement links TRBV7-9 to TRBJ2-2, with D perhaps matching TRBD2 (5 bases). This CDR3 is 15 amino acids long. Looked up from germline, CDR1 is SEHNR and CDR2 is FQNEAQ (reference sequence). The ends were cut back, 6 bases at V and 2 bases at J, with 13 bases in the middle. This CDR3 is CASRALRANTGELFF. The DNA for the CDR3 is TGTGCCAGCAGAGCATTGAGGGCTAACACCGGGGAGCTGTTTTTT.

This clonotype was seen ten or more times. The chain links TRBV5-1 to TRBJ2-4, with D perhaps TRBD1 (6 bases). V lost 3 bases and J lost 2, with 21 bases in between. The CDR3 has 18 amino acids. The germline gives CDR1 SGHRS, CDR2 YFSETQ. CDR3: CASSSTDLRGTTKNIQYF. The CDR3 DNA reads TGCGCCAGCAGCTCGACGGACCTCAGGGGTACGACCAAAAACATTCAGTACTTC.